This T cell receptor beta chain was observed in a study of human T cells and chemical hapten exposure. CDR1 and CDR2 (germline): SGHVS, FQNEAQ. Trimming cost V 3 bases and J 6 bases; bases outside gene matches: 4. This CDR3 is built from 13 residues. MiXCR was run by TCRdb on the RACE reads, yielding one entry per CDR3 protein. The sample lists roughly 100,000 distinct CDR3 sequences, approximately 9.7% occurring once. Time point specified: healthy volunteer bleed at 2 weeks. Unseparated into fractions, whole blood served as the source from which total RNA was extracted. The sequence came from a female donor in good health. Some clones in this sample may be carry-over from other donors' samples. Sequenced: whole blood. This chain connects TRBV7-8 to TRBJ2-7, with 8 bases aligning to TRBD2. CDR3 in amino acids: CASSFQREFEQYF. CDR3 coding DNA: TGTGCCAGCAGCTTCCAGCGGGAGTTCGAGCAGTACTTC.